This TCR beta chain was obtained from a study of CD8 T cells in Susac syndrome. The RNA input was roughly 0.5 to 1 ug, and it was reverse transcribed with random hexamers. MiXCR, run by TCRdb on the immunoSEQ multiplex PCR reads, gives a single entry per CDR3 protein. The data contain 200,000 to 300,000 distinct CDR3 sequences, almost 97% of them seen just once; the ten biggest clones take up 0.095% to 0.12%. Sequenced sample: CD4+ T cells from PBMCs. The source is a human donor with Susac syndrome.

The CDR3 nucleotides read TGTGCCAGCAGTTTCGGACAGGCGACTATTAATAACTATGGCTACACCTTC. Protein: CASSFGQATINNYGYTF. The chain uses TRBV6-5 and TRBJ1-2, with TRBD1 identical over 7 bases. The junction had 12 bases not matched to a gene; V was cut back by 4 bases and J by 1 base. Germline CDR1 MNHEY, CDR2 SVGAGI. This CDR3 has 17 amino acids.